The rows below give T cell receptor beta chains drawn from one sample of a study of radiotherapy plus CTLA-4 blockade in lung cancer. Some clones are missing from TCRdb's copy, which holds only in-frame ones; the method was immunoSEQ multiplex PCR. The sample holds roughly 90,000 clones, around 84% seen once. Sequenced material: peripheral blood, taken from a patient treated with radiotherapy plus ipilimumab. The receptors were gathered from a human donor with non-small cell lung cancer that progressed on radiotherapy plus ipilimumab. CDR3s include the opening cysteine and the closing phenylalanine or tryptophan. The D gene is left open where the match is weak. Not every row has a clone size; where given, it reads once, few, many or a size class.

V gene	D gene	clone size	J gene	CDR3 protein	CDR3 DNA
TRBV19	.	.	TRBJ1-2	CASRPGDGANYGYTF	TGTGCCAGTAGGCCCGGGGACGGTGCTAACTATGGCTACACCTTC
TRBV28	.	.	TRBJ2-1	CASRLAGADEQFF	TGTGCCAGCAGGTTAGCAGGGGCGGATGAGCAGTTCTTC
TRBV10-2	.	.	TRBJ2-3	CASSESSDTQYF	TGCGCCAGCAGTGAGTCGTCAGATACGCAGTATTTT
TRBV5-6	TRBD1	.	TRBJ1-1	CASSAPGQGLTEAFF	TGTGCCAGCAGTGCCCCGGGACAGGGGTTGACTGAAGCTTTCTTT
TRBV28	TRBD2	.	TRBJ2-1	CASSPPGLANPWQFF	TGTGCCAGCAGTCCCCCCGGACTAGCCAACCCCTGGCAGTTCTTC
TRBV2	TRBD1	.	TRBJ2-3	CASSAQGAADTQYF	TGTGCCAGCAGTGCACAGGGGGCCGCAGATACGCAGTATTTT
TRBV28	TRBD1	.	TRBJ2-2	CASSPQGVRGGELFF	TGTGCCAGCAGTCCTCAGGGGGTCAGGGGCGGGGAGCTGTTTTTT
TRBV19	TRBD2	.	TRBJ2-5	CASSLRTSGSGTQYF	TGTGCCAGTAGTCTACGGACTAGCGGGAGCGGGACCCAGTACTTC
TRBV30	TRBD2	.	TRBJ2-5	CAWSVFGTSGRGETQYF	TGTGCCTGGAGTGTTTTTGGGACTAGCGGGAGGGGGGAGACCCAGTACTTC
TRBV2	.	.	TRBJ1-5	CASSEDEGNQPQHF	TGTGCCAGCAGTGAAGACGAAGGTAATCAGCCCCAGCATTTT
TRBV19	TRBD1	few	TRBJ2-2	CASRLRTGVNTGELFF	TGTGCCAGTCGGTTGAGGACAGGCGTGAACACCGGGGAGCTGTTTTTT
TRBV7-3	.	.	TRBJ2-3	CASSLGSTASDTQYF	TGTGCCAGCAGCTTAGGTAGCACAGCCTCAGATACGCAGTATTTT
TRBV6-1	.	.	TRBJ1-2	CASSDYVGGMNNGYTF	TGTGCCAGCAGTGACTACGTGGGGGGAATGAATAATGGCTACACCTTC
TRBV18	TRBD2	.	TRBJ2-1	CASSSYSGLADYNEQFF	TGTGCCAGCTCATCTTACTCGGGACTAGCGGACTACAATGAGCAGTTCTTC
TRBV29-1	TRBD1	.	TRBJ2-6	CSVVGQGDGANVLTF	TGCAGCGTTGTGGGACAGGGGGACGGGGCCAACGTCCTGACTTTC
TRBV9	.	.	TRBJ1-3	CASSGTHGSGNTIYF	TGTGCCAGCAGCGGGACACACGGTTCTGGAAACACCATATATTTT
TRBV7-9	TRBD1	.	TRBJ2-5	CASSLRLQGKETQYF	TGTGCCAGCAGCTTAAGGTTACAGGGGAAAGAGACCCAGTACTTC
TRBV5-1	.	.	TRBJ1-4	CASRLNEKLFF	TGCGCCAGCAGACTTAATGAAAAACTGTTTTTT
TRBV5-1	TRBD2	.	TRBJ2-7	CASSLTGTSGYEQYF	TGCGCCAGCAGCCTGACCGGGACTAGCGGGTACGAGCAGTACTTC
TRBV27	.	.	TRBJ1-5	CASSLSPYSNQPQHF	TGTGCCAGCAGTTTATCCCCTTATAGCAATCAGCCCCAGCATTTT
TRBV28	TRBD1	.	TRBJ1-3	CASSSDRGLFSGNTIYF	TGTGCCAGCAGTTCGGACAGGGGGCTCTTCTCTGGAAACACCATATATTTT
TRBV4-1	TRBD1	.	TRBJ1-3	CASSQQGARGNTIYF	TGCGCCAGCAGCCAACAGGGGGCAAGAGGAAACACCATATATTTT
TRBV5-1	.	.	TRBJ2-5	CASSTSTGEETQYF	TGCGCCAGCAGCACTTCAACAGGTGAAGAGACCCAGTACTTC
TRBV9	.	.	TRBJ2-5	CASSVGTAETQYF	TGTGCCAGCAGCGTAGGTACGGCGGAGACCCAGTACTTC
TRBV29-1	.	once	TRBJ1-4	CSVIGPATNEKLFF	TGCAGCGTCATCGGACCGGCTACTAATGAAAAACTGTTTTTT
TRBV4-1	.	.	TRBJ1-4	CASSPFATNEKLFF	TGCGCCAGCAGCCCGTTTGCAACTAATGAAAAACTGTTTTTT
TRBV7-2	TRBD2	.	TRBJ2-5	CASSLGLAGFQETQYF	TGTGCCAGCAGCCTGGGACTAGCGGGCTTCCAAGAGACCCAGTACTTC
TRBV9	.	.	TRBJ1-1	CASSGLIMGTEAFF	TGTGCCAGCAGCGGACTTATCATGGGCACTGAAGCTTTCTTT
TRBV19	.	.	TRBJ2-2	CAMGRVGSGELFF	TGTGCCATGGGACGGGTAGGCTCCGGGGAGCTGTTTTTT
TRBV5-4	.	.	TRBJ2-2	CASSLELGELFF	TGTGCCAGCAGCTTGGAGCTGGGGGAGCTGTTTTTT
TRBV12-5	TRBD1	.	TRBJ2-2	CASGRDRGLTGELFF	TGTGCTAGTGGTCGGGACAGGGGGCTTACCGGGGAGCTGTTTTTT
TRBV11-2	.	once	TRBJ2-7	CASSLVDSSYEQYF	TGTGCCAGCAGCTTAGTGGACAGCTCCTACGAGCAGTACTTC
TRBV19	.	few	TRBJ2-2	CASSRTGELFF	TGTGCCAGCAGTCGGACCGGGGAGCTGTTTTTT
TRBV30	.	.	TRBJ1-1	CAWSISLNTEAFF	TGTGCCTGGAGTATAAGTCTGAACACTGAAGCTTTCTTT
TRBV6-5	.	.	TRBJ2-1	CASSKEQNNEQFF	TGTGCCAGCAGTAAAGAGCAGAACAATGAGCAGTTCTTC
TRBV10-3	.	.	TRBJ1-3	CAISESESSGNTIYF	TGTGCCATCAGTGAGTCGGAGAGCTCTGGAAACACCATATATTTT
TRBV7-6	TRBD2	.	TRBJ2-1	CASSLVPAGRAGDEQFF	TGTGCCAGCAGCTTAGTTCCGGCCGGGAGGGCCGGGGATGAGCAGTTCTTC
TRBV10-2	.	.	TRBJ2-5	CASRDIQETQYF	TGCGCCAGCAGGGACATCCAAGAGACCCAGTACTTC
TRBV28	.	few	TRBJ1-4	CASSSSNEKLFF	TGTGCCAGCAGTTCCTCTAATGAAAAACTGTTTTTT
TRBV29-1	TRBD2	.	TRBJ2-3	CSVNRLAENTDTQYF	TGCAGCGTTAACCGACTAGCGGAGAACACAGATACGCAGTATTTT
TRBV7-3	TRBD1	.	TRBJ2-5	CASSPGQGTTQYF	TGTGCCAGCAGCCCCGGACAGGGGACGACCCAGTACTTC
TRBV5-1	.	once	TRBJ2-7	CASSSANPPYEQYF	TGCGCCAGCAGCTCTGCGAACCCCCCATACGAGCAGTACTTC
TRBV10-3	.	.	TRBJ1-2	CAIKGRNYGYTF	TGTGCCATCAAAGGCAGAAACTATGGCTACACCTTC
TRBV2	.	.	TRBJ1-1	CASRGQPNTEAFF	TGTGCCAGCAGAGGACAGCCTAACACTGAAGCTTTCTTT
TRBV2	TRBD1	.	TRBJ1-5	CASSERQGASQPQHF	TGTGCCAGCAGTGAAAGACAGGGGGCAAGCCAGCCCCAGCATTTT
TRBV6-5	.	.	TRBJ1-1	CASSYEGWTNTEAFF	TGTGCCAGCAGCTACGAGGGGTGGACGAACACTGAAGCTTTCTTT
TRBV5-4	.	.	TRBJ1-1	CASSSPLVGTEAFF	TGTGCCAGCAGCTCCCCTCTTGTGGGCACTGAAGCTTTCTTT
TRBV2	.	.	TRBJ1-5	CASSWTQDSNQPQHF	TGTGCCAGCAGTTGGACACAGGATAGCAATCAGCCCCAGCATTTT
TRBV4-1	TRBD1	few	TRBJ1-2	CASSPSSGGQLYGYTF	TGCGCCAGCAGCCCGTCCAGCGGGGGACAGCTTTATGGCTACACCTTC
TRBV28	.	.	TRBJ2-1	CASSLSRYEQFF	TGTGCCAGCAGTTTGAGTCGGTATGAGCAGTTCTTC
TRBV5-6	.	.	TRBJ1-2	CASSLGTPKVYGYTF	TGTGCCAGCAGCTTGGGGACCCCTAAGGTCTATGGCTACACCTTC
TRBV13	.	.	TRBJ2-3	CASSEIVIGTQYF	TGTGCCAGCAGCGAGATAGTGATAGGGACGCAGTATTTT
TRBV5-1	.	.	TRBJ2-3	CASNQGNTDTQYF	TGCGCCAGCAATCAAGGGAACACAGATACGCAGTATTTT
TRBV7-9	.	.	TRBJ2-2	CASSFSHFANTGELFF	TGTGCCAGCAGCTTCTCCCACTTCGCGAACACCGGGGAGCTGTTTTTT
TRBV9	.	.	TRBJ1-1	CASSVEVNTEAFF	TGTGCCAGCAGCGTAGAGGTAAACACTGAAGCTTTCTTT
TRBV5-3	TRBD1	.	TRBJ2-5	CARTRGQGNKETQYF	TGTGCCAGGACCCGAGGACAGGGCAACAAAGAGACCCAGTACTTC
TRBV5-1	TRBD1	.	TRBJ2-2	CASSPGTGRNTGELFF	TGCGCCAGCAGCCCCGGGACAGGGAGGAACACCGGGGAGCTGTTTTTT
TRBV14	TRBD1	.	TRBJ1-1	CASSLWDRPNTEAFF	TGTGCCAGCAGCCTTTGGGACAGGCCAAACACTGAAGCTTTCTTT
TRBV5-1	TRBD2	.	TRBJ2-3	CASRRTSGGTDTQYF	TGCGCCAGCCGAAGGACTAGCGGGGGCACAGATACGCAGTATTTT
TRBV6-4	.	.	TRBJ2-2	CASSDLGSGELFF	TGTGCCAGCAGTGATCTAGGGTCCGGGGAGCTGTTTTTT